These T cell receptor beta chains were read from a single sample in a study of post-analysis software for immune sequencing data. Each CDR3 protein gets one entry after TCRdb re-called the PCR reads with MiXCR. The sample records about 770,000 distinct CDR3 sequences, around 46% being singletons. The sequenced sample consisted of blood. These receptors came from a girl aged 5-17 years with multiple sclerosis. Both conserved end residues are part of each CDR3. Fields, in order: clone size, J gene, D gene, V gene, CDR3 length, CDR3 protein, CDR3 DNA. A D gene is named only where the DNA matches it firmly. Not every row has a clone size; where given, it reads once, few, many or a size class.

clone_size: few; j_call: TRBJ1-1; d_call: -; v_call: TRBV29-1; cdr3_length: 12; cdr3_aa: CSNRDSEVEAFF; cdr3_nt: TGCAGCAACCGGGACTCTGAAGTGGAAGCTTTCTTT
clone_size: -; j_call: TRBJ2-3; d_call: -; v_call: TRBV20-1; cdr3_length: 14; cdr3_aa: CSATGRLYTDTQYF; cdr3_nt: TGCAGTGCTACAGGGAGACTATACACAGATACGCAGTATTTT
clone_size: few; j_call: TRBJ2-6; d_call: TRBD1; v_call: TRBV5-1; cdr3_length: 17; cdr3_aa: CASSHDRGYSGANVLTF; cdr3_nt: TGCGCCAGCAGCCACGACAGGGGTTACTCTGGGGCCAACGTCCTGACTTTC
clone_size: -; j_call: TRBJ2-2; d_call: TRBD1; v_call: TRBV2; cdr3_length: 16; cdr3_aa: CASKRTGGENTGELFF; cdr3_nt: TGTGCCAGCAAAAGGACAGGGGGTGAGAACACCGGGGAGCTGTTTTTT
clone_size: -; j_call: TRBJ1-2; d_call: TRBD1; v_call: TRBV29-1; cdr3_length: 17; cdr3_aa: CSVEGGQGAINRYGYTF; cdr3_nt: TGCAGCGTTGAAGGGGGACAGGGGGCGATTAACCGCTATGGCTACACCTTC
clone_size: -; j_call: TRBJ2-7; d_call: -; v_call: TRBV4-1; cdr3_length: 15; cdr3_aa: CASSQGGLGPYEQYF; cdr3_nt: TGCGCCAGCAGCCAAGGAGGTCTTGGCCCCTACGAGCAGTACTTC
clone_size: -; j_call: TRBJ1-6; d_call: -; v_call: TRBV28; cdr3_length: 12; cdr3_aa: CASSLSSSPLHF; cdr3_nt: TGTGCCAGCAGTTTATCCTCTTCACCCCTCCACTTT
clone_size: -; j_call: TRBJ2-7; d_call: TRBD2; v_call: TRBV5-6; cdr3_length: 14; cdr3_aa: CASSCGGRAYEQYF; cdr3_nt: TGTGCCAGCAGCTGCGGAGGGAGGGCCTACGAGCAGTACTTC
clone_size: many; j_call: TRBJ2-5; d_call: TRBD1; v_call: TRBV10-3; cdr3_length: 14; cdr3_aa: CAISGTGGQETQYF; cdr3_nt: TGTGCCATCAGTGGAACAGGGGGCCAAGAGACCCAGTACTTC
clone_size: -; j_call: TRBJ2-1; d_call: TRBD1; v_call: TRBV4-2; cdr3_length: 15; cdr3_aa: CASSHRDRVVDEQFF; cdr3_nt: TGTGCCAGCAGCCACAGGGACAGGGTGGTAGATGAGCAGTTCTTC
clone_size: -; j_call: TRBJ2-4; d_call: -; v_call: TRBV29-1; cdr3_length: 12; cdr3_aa: CSVQVFKNIQYF; cdr3_nt: TGCAGCGTTCAAGTGTTTAAAAACATTCAGTACTTC
clone_size: -; j_call: TRBJ2-7; d_call: TRBD2; v_call: TRBV6-1; cdr3_length: 15; cdr3_aa: CASSRLAEHPYEQYF; cdr3_nt: TGTGCCAGCAGTAGACTAGCGGAGCACCCTTACGAGCAGTACTTC
clone_size: -; j_call: TRBJ1-2; d_call: -; v_call: TRBV5-6; cdr3_length: 14; cdr3_aa: CASSFQESNYGYTF; cdr3_nt: TGTGCCAGCAGCTTCCAGGAGTCAAACTATGGCTACACCTTC
clone_size: -; j_call: TRBJ1-5; d_call: -; v_call: TRBV12-3/TRBV12-4; cdr3_length: 14; cdr3_aa: CASSLMPGNQPQHF; cdr3_nt: TGTGCCAGCAGTTTAATGCCAGGGAATCAGCCCCAGCATTTT
clone_size: -; j_call: TRBJ2-3; d_call: TRBD2; v_call: TRBV28; cdr3_length: 16; cdr3_aa: CASSQPRTSGSRTQYF; cdr3_nt: TGTGCCAGCAGTCAACCCCGGACTAGCGGGAGTCGTACGCAGTATTTT
clone_size: -; j_call: TRBJ1-2; d_call: TRBD1; v_call: TRBV15; cdr3_length: 15; cdr3_aa: CATSNYTGAHYGYTF; cdr3_nt: TGTGCCACCAGCAACTACACAGGGGCCCACTATGGCTACACCTTC